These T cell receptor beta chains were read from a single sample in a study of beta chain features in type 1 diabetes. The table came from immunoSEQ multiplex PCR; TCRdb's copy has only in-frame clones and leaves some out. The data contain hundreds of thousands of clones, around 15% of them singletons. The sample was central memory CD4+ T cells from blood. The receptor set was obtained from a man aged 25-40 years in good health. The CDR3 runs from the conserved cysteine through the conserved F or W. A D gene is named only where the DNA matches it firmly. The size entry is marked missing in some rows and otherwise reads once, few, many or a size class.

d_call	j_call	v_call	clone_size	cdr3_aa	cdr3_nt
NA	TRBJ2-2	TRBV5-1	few	CASSPSAGSGTGELFF	TGCGCCAGCAGCCCCTCAGCAGGGTCGGGCACCGGGGAGCTGTTTTTT
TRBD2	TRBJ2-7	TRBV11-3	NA	CASSGLAGSPPYEQYF	TGTGCCAGCAGCGGTCTAGCGGGGTCCCCTCCTTACGAGCAGTACTTC
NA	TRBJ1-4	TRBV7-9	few	CASSGPDRELFF	TGTGCCAGCAGCGGACCCGACCGGGAACTGTTTTTT
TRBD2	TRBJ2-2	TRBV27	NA	CASRGEGGTGELFF	TGTGCCAGCAGAGGGGAGGGCGGCACCGGGGAGCTGTTTTTT
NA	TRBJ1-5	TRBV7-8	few	CASSARQISNQPQHF	TGTGCCAGCAGCGCACGACAGATTAGCAATCAGCCCCAGCATTTT
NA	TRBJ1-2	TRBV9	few	CASSNRMGYGYTF	TGTGCCAGCAGCAACAGGATGGGCTACGGCTACACCTTC
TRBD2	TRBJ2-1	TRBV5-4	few	CASSLASGSLSYNEQFF	TGTGCCAGCAGCCTTGCTAGCGGGAGCCTCTCCTACAATGAGCAGTTCTTC
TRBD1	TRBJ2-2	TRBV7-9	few	CASSPGTVTSTGELFF	TGTGCCAGCAGCCCGGGGACAGTGACTTCGACCGGGGAGCTGTTTTTT
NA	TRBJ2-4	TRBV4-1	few	CASSQRDLNIQYF	TGCGCCAGCAGCCAGAGGGACTTAAACATTCAGTACTTC
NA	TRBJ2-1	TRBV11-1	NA	CASSLAGAVYNEQFF	TGTGCCAGCAGCTTAGCAGGGGCGGTCTACAATGAGCAGTTCTTC
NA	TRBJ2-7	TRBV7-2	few	CASSFGGFSYEQYF	TGTGCCAGCAGCTTCGGGGGTTTTTCCTACGAGCAGTACTTC
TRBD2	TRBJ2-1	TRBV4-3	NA	CASSQGFGLAGPRGPEQFF	TGCGCCAGCAGCCAAGGGTTTGGGCTAGCGGGACCACGCGGACCTGAGCAGTTCTTC
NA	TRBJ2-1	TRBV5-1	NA	CASSLEALRDEQFF	TGCGCCAGCAGCTTGGAGGCCCTCCGCGATGAGCAGTTCTTC